This passage covers 11 T cell receptor beta chains from one sample sequenced in a study of cytomegalovirus exposure and HLA in healthy donors. The PCR employed 60 Vbeta primers together with 13 Jbeta primers. Profiling relied on immunoSEQ multiplex PCR, and the TCRdb table lists in-frame clones only, not all of them. The sample records 70,000 to 95,000 clones, 75% to 85% being singletons. The material sequenced was PBMCs. Receptors were obtained from a woman aged 40 to 50 in good health and CMV-seropositive.

The V gene is TRBV29-1, the J gene TRBJ2-5, with D tentatively TRBD2 (5 bases). The CDR3 is made up of 12 amino acids. V gave up 4 bases and J gave up 5 bases, with 11 bases separating them. CDR1 and CDR2 (germline): SQVTM, ANQGSEA. The CDR3 spells CSVGLTGETQYF. The DNA of the CDR3 is TGCAGCGTTGGCCTGACGGGGGAGACCCAGTACTTC.

In this sample, this clone turned up a few times. The chain carries TRBV28 and TRBJ1-5; TRBD1 matches 7 bases. J gave up 2 bases and V 6 bases, and 7 bases lay outside the gene matches. The germline V gene has CDR1 MDHEN and CDR2 SYDVKM. There are 15 residues in the CDR3. Written as DNA, the CDR3 is TGTGCCAGCAGCTATACAGGGGCCCGCAATCAGCCCCAGCATTTT. This sequence encodes CASSYTGARNQPQHF.

The rearrangement joins TRBV29-1 to TRBJ1-1, with D possibly matching TRBD1 (6 bases). There are 14 residues in the CDR3. V lost 5 bases and J lost 2, with 15 bases in between. From germline, CDR1 is SQVTM and CDR2 ANQGSEA. The CDR3 region has the DNA TGCAGCGTTTACCAACAGGGTTCTAACACTGAAGCTTTCTTT. This encodes CSVYQQGSNTEAFF.

The V call is TRBV28, the J call TRBJ2-4; 9 bases map to TRBD1. The CDR3 consists of 18 residues. Germline assignment: CDR1 MDHEN and CDR2 SYDVKM. Unmatched junction bases numbered 20, after V lost 8 bases and J lost 6 bases. The CDR3 reads CASVGQPPPGTGPNIQYF. The CDR3 coding sequence is TGTGCCAGCGTTGGTCAGCCTCCCCCCGGGACAGGGCCAAACATTCAGTACTTC.

This clone was observed a handful of times. The chain links TRBV5-1 to TRBJ2-7, with 7 bases matching TRBD1. The CDR3 covers 16 residues. Per germline, CDR1 SGHRS and CDR2 YFSETQ. V shed 0 bases, J shed 3 bases, and the junction held 9 bases outside the gene matches. CDR3 sequence (DNA): TGCGCCAGCAGCTTGGCCCACAGGGGCTCCTTCTACGAGCAGTACTTC. Amino acids: CASSLAHRGSFYEQYF.

J is TRBJ2-7 and V is TRBV6-5; the D is unclear. The CDR3 totals 12 residues. Looked up from germline, CDR1 is MNHEY and CDR2 is SVGAGI. V was shortened by 8 bases and J by 4 bases, with 12 bases between the two germline ends. The DNA of the CDR3 is TGTGCCAGCGGTACGCGGTGGTACGAGCAGTACTTC. Translating it yields CASGTRWYEQYF.

The chain is built from TRBV7-9 and TRBJ2-2; 9 positions agree with TRBD1. Looked up from germline, CDR1 is SEHNR and CDR2 is FQNEAQ (reference sequence). The CDR3 runs to 18 residues. The trim removed 1 base at V and 3 bases at J, leaving 9 bases unmatched. CDR3 bases: TGTGCCAGCAGCTTAGGCCCCCCACAGGGGGCCCACACCGGGGAGCTGTTTTTT. This translates into CASSLGPPQGAHTGELFF.

V is TRBV7-3 and J is TRBJ2-7; no clear D. The CDR3 consists of 15 residues. The germline gives CDR1 SGHTA, CDR2 FQGTGA. V gave up 0 bases and J gave up 1 base, with 10 bases separating them. In DNA form, the CDR3 reads TGTGCCAGCAGCTTAACTTATTTCACATCCTACGAGCAGTACTTC. This translates into CASSLTYFTSYEQYF.

This chain links TRBV30 with TRBJ1-6, with TRBD1 matching over 7 bases. The junction had 12 bases not matched to a gene; V was cut back by 3 bases and J by 10 bases. CDR3 length: 15 residues. Per germline, CDR1 GTSNPN and CDR2 SVGIG (reference sequence). The CDR3 sequence is CAWRFRGALLSPLHF. The CDR3 bases are TGTGCCTGGAGGTTCAGGGGGGCTCTTTTGTCACCCCTCCACTTT.

The chain couples TRBV6-1 to TRBJ2-1, with D possibly matching TRBD1 (6 bases). The germline V gene encodes CDR1 MNHNS and CDR2 SASEGT. The CDR3 contains 15 residues. Trimming left V 1 base short and J 9 bases short, with 16 bases between. In DNA, the CDR3 is TGTGCCAGCAGTGAAGTGGGGGCCGTGAAGGTTGAGCAGTTCTTC. Translating it yields CASSEVGAVKVEQFF.

This sequence joins TRBV7-3 and TRBJ1-2, with 7 bases lining up with TRBD1. J lost 2 bases, V lost 4 bases, and 4 bases had no gene match. Germline CDR1 and CDR2: SGHTA and FQGTGA. This CDR3 spans 14 amino acids. In DNA form, the CDR3 reads TGTGCCAGCAGCTCCTCAGGGGGGAACTATGGCTACACCTTC. Amino acids: CASSSSGGNYGYTF.